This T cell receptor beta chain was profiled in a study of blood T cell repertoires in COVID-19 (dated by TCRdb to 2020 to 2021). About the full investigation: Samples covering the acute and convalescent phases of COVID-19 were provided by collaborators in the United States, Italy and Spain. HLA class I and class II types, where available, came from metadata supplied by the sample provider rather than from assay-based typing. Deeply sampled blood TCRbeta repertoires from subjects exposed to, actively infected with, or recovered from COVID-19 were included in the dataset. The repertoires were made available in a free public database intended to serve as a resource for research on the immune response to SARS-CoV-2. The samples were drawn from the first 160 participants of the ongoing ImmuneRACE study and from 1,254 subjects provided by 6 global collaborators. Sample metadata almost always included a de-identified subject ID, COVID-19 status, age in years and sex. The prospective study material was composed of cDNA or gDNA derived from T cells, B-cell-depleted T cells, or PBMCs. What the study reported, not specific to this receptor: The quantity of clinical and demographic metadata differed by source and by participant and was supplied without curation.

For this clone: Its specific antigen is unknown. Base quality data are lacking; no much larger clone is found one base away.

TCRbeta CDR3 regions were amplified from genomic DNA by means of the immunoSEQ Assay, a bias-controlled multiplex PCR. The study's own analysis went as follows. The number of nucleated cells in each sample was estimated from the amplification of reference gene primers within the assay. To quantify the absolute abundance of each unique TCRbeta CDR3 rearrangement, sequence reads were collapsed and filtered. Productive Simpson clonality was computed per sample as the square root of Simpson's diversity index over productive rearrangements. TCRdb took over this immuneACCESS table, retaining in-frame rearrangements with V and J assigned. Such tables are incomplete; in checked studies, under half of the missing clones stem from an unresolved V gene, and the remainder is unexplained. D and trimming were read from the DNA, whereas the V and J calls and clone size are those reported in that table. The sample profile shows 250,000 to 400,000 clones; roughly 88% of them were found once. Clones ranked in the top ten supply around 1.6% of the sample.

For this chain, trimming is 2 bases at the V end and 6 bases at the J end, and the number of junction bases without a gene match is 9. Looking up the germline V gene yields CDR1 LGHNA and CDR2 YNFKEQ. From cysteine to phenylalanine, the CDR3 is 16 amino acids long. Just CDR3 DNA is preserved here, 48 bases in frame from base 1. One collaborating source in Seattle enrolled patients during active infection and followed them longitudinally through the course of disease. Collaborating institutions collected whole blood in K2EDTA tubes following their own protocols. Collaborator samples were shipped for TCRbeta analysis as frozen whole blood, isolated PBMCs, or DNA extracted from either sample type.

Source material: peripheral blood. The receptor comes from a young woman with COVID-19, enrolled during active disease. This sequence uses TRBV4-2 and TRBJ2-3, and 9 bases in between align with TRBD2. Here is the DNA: TGTGCCAGCAGCCAAAGGGCTAGCGGGGAGCCGGATACGCAGTATTTT. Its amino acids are CASSQRASGEPDTQYF.